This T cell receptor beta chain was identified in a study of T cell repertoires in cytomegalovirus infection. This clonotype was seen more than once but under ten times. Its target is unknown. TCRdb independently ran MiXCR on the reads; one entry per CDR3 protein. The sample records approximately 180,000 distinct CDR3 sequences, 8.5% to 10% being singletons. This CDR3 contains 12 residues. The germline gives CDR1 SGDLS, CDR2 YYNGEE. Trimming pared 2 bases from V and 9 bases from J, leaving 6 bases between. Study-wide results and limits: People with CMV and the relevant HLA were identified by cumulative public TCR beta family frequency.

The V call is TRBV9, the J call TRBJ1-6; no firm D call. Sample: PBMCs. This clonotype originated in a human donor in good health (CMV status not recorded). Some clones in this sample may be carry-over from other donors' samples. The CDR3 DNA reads TGTGCCAGCAGCGTCTATGGTTCACCCCTCCACTTT. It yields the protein CASSVYGSPLHF.